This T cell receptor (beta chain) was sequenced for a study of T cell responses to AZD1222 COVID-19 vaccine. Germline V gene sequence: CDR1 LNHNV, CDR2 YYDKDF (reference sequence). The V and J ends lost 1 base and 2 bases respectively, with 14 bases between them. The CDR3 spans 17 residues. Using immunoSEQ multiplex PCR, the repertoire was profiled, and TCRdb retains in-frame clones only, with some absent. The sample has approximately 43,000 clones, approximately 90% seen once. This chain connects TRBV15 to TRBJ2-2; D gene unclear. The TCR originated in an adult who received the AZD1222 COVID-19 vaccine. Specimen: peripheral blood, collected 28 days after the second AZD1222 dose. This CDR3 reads CATSRGQYSLNTGELFF. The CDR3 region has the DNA TGTGCCACCAGCAGAGGCCAATACAGCTTAAACACCGGGGAGCTGTTTTTT.